This TCR beta chain was obtained from a study of quantifying T cell responses using KT2 cells. The overall study: Reverse transcription used primers in the TCR alpha and beta constant regions. Under optimum conditions, T4 ligation efficiency was estimated at more than 8.5%. Study-wide results and limits: Input KT2 cell number predicted KT2 alpha and beta sequence counts linearly over several orders of magnitude. Detection of KT2 sequences held at the lowest tested level, about one cell per 100,000 PBMC.

The cDNA 3' end received a ligated oligonucleotide with a UMI. The first PCR ran 4 to 5 cycles with an equimolar RC1.1 and RC1.2 beta primer mix. TCRdb passed the UMI-ligation and nested PCR reads through MiXCR, listing each CDR3 protein once. The sample yields fewer than 45,000 distinct CDR3 sequences, about a sixth seen once. This CDR3 comprises 14 residues. Trimming pared 3 bases from V and 4 bases from J, leaving 13 bases between. The V gene's germline CDR1 is SGHNT and CDR2 YYREEE (reference sequence). KT2, a clone with a known TCR, was spiked into unfractionated PBMC. This clonotype was seen a few times. Its antigen remains unknown.

The chain is built from TRBV5-4 and TRBJ1-2; D perhaps matches TRBD1 (6 bases). This TCR was recovered from a human donor. The sequencing sample was made of PBMCs spiked with cells of the T cell clone KT2. CDR3 in amino acids: CASSWGQGRYGYTF. The CDR3 region has the DNA TGTGCCAGCAGCTGGGGGCAGGGTCGCTATGGCTACACCTTC.